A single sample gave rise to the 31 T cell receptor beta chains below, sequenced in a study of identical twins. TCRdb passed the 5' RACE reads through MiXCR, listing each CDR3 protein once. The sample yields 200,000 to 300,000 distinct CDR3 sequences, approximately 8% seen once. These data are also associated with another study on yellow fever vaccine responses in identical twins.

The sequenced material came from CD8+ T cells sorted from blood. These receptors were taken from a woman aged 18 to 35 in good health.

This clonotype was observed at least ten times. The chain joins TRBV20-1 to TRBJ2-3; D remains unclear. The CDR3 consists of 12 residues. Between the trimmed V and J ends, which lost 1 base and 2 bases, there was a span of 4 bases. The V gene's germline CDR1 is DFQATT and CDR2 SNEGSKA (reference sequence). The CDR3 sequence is CSARGYTDTQYF. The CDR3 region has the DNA TGCAGTGCTAGAGGTTACACAGATACGCAGTATTTT.

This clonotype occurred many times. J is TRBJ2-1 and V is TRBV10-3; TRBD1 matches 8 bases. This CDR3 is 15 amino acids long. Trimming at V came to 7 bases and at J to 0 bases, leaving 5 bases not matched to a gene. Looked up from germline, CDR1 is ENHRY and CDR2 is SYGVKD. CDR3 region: CAIMGDRSSYNEQFF. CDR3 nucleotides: TGTGCCATCATGGGGGACAGGAGCTCCTACAATGAGCAGTTCTTC.

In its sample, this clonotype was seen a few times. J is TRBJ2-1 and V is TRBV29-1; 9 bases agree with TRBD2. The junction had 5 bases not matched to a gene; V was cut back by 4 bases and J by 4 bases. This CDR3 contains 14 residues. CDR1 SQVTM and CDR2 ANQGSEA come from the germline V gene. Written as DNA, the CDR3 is TGCAGCGTTGTAGCGGGAGAGATTTACAATGAGCAGTTCTTC. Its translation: CSVVAGEIYNEQFF.

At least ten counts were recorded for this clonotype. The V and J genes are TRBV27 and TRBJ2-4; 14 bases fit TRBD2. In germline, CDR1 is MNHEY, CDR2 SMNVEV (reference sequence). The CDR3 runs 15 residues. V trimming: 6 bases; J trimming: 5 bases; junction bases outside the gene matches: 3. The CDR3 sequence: CASRTSGREQNIQYF. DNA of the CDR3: TGTGCCAGCAGGACTAGCGGGAGGGAGCAAAACATTCAGTACTTC.

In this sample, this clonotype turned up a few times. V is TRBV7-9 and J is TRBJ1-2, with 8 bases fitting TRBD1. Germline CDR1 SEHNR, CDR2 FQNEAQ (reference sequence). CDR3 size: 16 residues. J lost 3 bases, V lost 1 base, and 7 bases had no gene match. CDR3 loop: CASSLERQGNYYGYTF. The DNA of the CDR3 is TGTGCCAGCAGCTTAGAACGACAGGGGAATTACTATGGCTACACCTTC.

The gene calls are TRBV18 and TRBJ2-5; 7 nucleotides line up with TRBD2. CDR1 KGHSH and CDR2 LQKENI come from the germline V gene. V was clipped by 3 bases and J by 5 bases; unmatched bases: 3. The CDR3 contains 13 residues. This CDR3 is CASSPRDYETQYF. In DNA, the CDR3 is TGTGCCAGCTCACCGCGGGACTATGAGACCCAGTACTTC.

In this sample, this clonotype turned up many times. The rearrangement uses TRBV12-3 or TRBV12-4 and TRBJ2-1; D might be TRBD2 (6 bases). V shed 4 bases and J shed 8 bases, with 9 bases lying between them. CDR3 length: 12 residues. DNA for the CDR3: TGTGCCAGCAGTTGGACTACTGATGAGCAGTTCTTC. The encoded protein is CASSWTTDEQFF.

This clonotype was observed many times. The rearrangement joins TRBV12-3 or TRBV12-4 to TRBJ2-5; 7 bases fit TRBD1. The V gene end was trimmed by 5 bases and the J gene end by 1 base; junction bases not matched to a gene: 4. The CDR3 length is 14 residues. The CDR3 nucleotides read TGTGCCAGCAGTACCCGGGACAGCCAAGAGACCCAGTACTTC. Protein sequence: CASSTRDSQETQYF.

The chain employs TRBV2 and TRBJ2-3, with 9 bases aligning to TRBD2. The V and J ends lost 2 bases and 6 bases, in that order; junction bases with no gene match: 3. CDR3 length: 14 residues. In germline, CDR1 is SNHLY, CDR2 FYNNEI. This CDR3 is CASSELAGSDTQYF. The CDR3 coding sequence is TGTGCCAGCAGTGAACTAGCGGGATCGGATACGCAGTATTTT.

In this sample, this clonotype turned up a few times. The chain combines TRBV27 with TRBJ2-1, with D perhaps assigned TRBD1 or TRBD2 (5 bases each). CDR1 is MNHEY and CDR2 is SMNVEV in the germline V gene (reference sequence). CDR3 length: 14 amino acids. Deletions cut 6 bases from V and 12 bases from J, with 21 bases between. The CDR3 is CASSSRGAYVGQFF. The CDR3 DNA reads TGTGCCAGCAGCTCCCGAGGGGCGTATGTTGGGCAGTTCTTC.

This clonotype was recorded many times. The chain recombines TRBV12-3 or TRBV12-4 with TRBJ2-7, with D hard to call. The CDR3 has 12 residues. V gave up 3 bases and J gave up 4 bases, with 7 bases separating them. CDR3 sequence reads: CASSLFRYEQYF. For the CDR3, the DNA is TGTGCCAGCAGTTTGTTTCGGTACGAGCAGTACTTC.

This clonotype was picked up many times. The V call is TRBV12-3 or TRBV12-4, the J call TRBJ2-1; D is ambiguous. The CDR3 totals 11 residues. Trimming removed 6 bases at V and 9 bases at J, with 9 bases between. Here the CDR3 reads CASSGPSEQFF. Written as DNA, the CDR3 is TGTGCCAGCAGCGGGCCCTCTGAGCAGTTCTTC.

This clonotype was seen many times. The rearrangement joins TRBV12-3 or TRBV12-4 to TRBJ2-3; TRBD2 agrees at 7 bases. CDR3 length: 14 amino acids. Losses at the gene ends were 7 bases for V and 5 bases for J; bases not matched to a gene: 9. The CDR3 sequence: CASTPAGTGDTQYF. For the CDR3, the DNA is TGTGCCAGCACCCCAGCGGGAACGGGAGATACGCAGTATTTT.

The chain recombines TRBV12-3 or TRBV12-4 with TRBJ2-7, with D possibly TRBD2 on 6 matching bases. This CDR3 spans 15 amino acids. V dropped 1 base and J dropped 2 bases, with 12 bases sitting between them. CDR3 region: CASSLGGLPAYEQYF. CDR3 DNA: TGTGCCAGCAGTTTAGGGGGACTTCCCGCCTACGAGCAGTACTTC.

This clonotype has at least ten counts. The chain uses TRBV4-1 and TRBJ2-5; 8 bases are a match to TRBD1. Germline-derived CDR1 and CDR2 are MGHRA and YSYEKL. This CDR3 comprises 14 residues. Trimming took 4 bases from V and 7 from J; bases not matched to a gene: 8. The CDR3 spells CASSPGQGLVTQYF. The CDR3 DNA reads TGCGCCAGCAGCCCTGGACAGGGATTGGTGACCCAGTACTTC.

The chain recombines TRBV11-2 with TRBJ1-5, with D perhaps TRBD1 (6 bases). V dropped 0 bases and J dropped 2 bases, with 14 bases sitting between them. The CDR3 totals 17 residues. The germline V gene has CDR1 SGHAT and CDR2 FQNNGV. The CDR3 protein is CASSLDVGGQGNQPQHF. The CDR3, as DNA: TGTGCCAGCAGCTTAGATGTGGGGGGGCAAGGCAATCAGCCCCAGCATTTT.

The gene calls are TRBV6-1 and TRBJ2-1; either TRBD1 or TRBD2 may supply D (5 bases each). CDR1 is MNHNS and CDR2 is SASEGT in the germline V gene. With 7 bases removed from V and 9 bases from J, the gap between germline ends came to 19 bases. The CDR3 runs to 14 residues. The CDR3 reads CASTWGSGYVEQFF. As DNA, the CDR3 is TGTGCCAGCACCTGGGGCTCGGGGTACGTTGAGCAGTTCTTC.

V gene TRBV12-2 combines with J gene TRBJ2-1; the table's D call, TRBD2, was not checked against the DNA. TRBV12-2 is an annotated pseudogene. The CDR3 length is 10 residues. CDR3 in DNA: TGTGCAAGTCGTGTGGGCCGGCGGTTCTTC. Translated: CASRVGRRFF.

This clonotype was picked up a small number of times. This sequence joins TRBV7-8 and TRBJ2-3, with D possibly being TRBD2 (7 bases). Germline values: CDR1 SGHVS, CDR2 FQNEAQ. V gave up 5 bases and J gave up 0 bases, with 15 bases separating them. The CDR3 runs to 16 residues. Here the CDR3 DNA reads TGTGCCAGCAGCCAGATGGGGGGGCCTAGCACAGATACGCAGTATTTT. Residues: CASSQMGGPSTDTQYF.

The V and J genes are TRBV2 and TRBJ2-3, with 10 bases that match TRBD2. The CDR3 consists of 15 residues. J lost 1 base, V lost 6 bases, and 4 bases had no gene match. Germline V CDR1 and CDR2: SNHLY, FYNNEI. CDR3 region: CASRKREGGTDTQYF. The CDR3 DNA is TGTGCCAGCAGAAAGCGGGAGGGAGGCACAGATACGCAGTATTTT.

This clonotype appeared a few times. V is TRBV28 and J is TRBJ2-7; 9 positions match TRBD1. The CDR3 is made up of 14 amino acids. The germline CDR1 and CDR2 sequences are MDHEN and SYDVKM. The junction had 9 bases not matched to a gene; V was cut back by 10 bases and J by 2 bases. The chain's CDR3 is CATIGTGLTYEQYF. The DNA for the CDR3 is TGTGCCACCATTGGGACAGGGCTGACCTACGAGCAGTACTTC.

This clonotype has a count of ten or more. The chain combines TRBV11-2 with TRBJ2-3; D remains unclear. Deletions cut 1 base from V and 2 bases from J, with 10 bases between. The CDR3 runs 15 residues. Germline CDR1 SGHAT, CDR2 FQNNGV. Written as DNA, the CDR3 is TGTGCCAGCAGCTTAGGGGCAGGTCCCACAGATACGCAGTATTTT. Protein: CASSLGAGPTDTQYF.

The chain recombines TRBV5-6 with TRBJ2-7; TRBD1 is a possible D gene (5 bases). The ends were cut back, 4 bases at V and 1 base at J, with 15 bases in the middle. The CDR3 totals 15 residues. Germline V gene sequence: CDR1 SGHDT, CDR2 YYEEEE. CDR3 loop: CASSTDTTVSYEQYF. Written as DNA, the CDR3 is TGTGCCAGCAGCACGGACACGACGGTGTCCTACGAGCAGTACTTC.

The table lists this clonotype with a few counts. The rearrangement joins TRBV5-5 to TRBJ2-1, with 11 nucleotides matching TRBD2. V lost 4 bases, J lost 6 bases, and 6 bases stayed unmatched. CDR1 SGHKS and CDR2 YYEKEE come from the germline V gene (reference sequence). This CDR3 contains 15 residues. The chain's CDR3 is CASSRSGGAANEQFF. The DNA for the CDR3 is TGTGCCAGCAGCCGTAGCGGGGGGGCCGCCAATGAGCAGTTCTTC.

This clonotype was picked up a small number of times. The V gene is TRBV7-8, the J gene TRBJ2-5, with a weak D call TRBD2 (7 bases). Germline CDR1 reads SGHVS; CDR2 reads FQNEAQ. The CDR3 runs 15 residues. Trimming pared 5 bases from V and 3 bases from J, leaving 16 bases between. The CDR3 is CASSPTGGIKETQYF. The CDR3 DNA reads TGTGCCAGCAGCCCGACGGGGGGCATAAAAGAGACCCAGTACTTC.

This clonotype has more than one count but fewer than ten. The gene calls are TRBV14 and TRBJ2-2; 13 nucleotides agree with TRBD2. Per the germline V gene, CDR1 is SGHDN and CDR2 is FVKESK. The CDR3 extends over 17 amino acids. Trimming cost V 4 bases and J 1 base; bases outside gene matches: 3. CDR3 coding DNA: TGTGCCAGCAGCCGAGGACTAGCGGGGGTGAACACCGGGGAGCTGTTTTTT. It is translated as CASSRGLAGVNTGELFF.

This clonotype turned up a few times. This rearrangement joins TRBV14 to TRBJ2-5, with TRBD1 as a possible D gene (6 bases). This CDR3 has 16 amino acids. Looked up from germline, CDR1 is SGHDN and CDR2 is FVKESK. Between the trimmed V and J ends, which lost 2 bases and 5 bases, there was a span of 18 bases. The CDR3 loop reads CASSQPRTGSRETQYF. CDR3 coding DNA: TGTGCCAGCAGCCAACCCCGAACAGGGTCACGGGAGACCCAGTACTTC.

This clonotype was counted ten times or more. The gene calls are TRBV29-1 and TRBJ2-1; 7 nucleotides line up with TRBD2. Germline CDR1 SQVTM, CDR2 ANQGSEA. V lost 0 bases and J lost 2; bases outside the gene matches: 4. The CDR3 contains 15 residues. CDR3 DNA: TGCAGCGTTGAAGAGGGCGGGAGCCCCTACAATGAGCAGTTCTTC. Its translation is CSVEEGGSPYNEQFF.

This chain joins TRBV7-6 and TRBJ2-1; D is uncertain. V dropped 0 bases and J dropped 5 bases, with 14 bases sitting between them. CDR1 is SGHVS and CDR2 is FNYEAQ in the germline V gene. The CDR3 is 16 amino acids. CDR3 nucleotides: TGTGCCAGCAGCTTAGCGAATCAGGCAGGAAACAATGAGCAGTTCTTC. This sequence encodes CASSLANQAGNNEQFF.

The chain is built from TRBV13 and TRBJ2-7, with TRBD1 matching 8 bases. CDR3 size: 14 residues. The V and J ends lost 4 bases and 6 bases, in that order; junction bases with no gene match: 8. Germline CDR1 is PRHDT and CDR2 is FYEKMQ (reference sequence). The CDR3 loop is CASSSGQGPLEQYF. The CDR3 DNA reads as TGTGCCAGCAGCTCTGGACAGGGACCGCTCGAGCAGTACTTC.

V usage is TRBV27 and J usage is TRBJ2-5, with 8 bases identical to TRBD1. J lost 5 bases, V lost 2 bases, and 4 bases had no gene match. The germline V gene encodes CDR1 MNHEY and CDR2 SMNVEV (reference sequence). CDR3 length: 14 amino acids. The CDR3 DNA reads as TGTGCCAGCAGTTTAAACAGGGGGAAGGAGACCCAGTACTTC. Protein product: CASSLNRGKETQYF.